A single sample gave rise to the 28 T cell receptor beta chains below, sequenced in a study of OX40 agonist ivuxolimab in advanced cancers. Sequencing used immunoSEQ multiplex PCR; TCRdb keeps in-frame clones, though not all of them. The table shows around 41,000 clones, with roughly 90% occurring only once. The sample in question was CD4+ or CD8+ T cells sorted from blood, obtained in a trial of the OX40 agonist ivuxolimab. These receptors came from an adult with an advanced solid tumor such as melanoma, head and neck, liver or kidney cancer.

The chain carries TRBV11-2 and TRBJ2-7; 8 nucleotides line up with TRBD1. Germline CDR1 and CDR2: SGHAT and FQNNGV. The CDR3 is made up of 17 amino acids. The V segment lost 4 bases and the J segment 2 bases; nucleotides outside the gene matches: 13. The CDR3 bases are TGTGCCAGCAGCTCCAGACCGGGACAGGTCTACCCCTACGAGCAGTACTTC. Residues: CASSSRPGQVYPYEQYF.

Worth noting for this clone: Given the absence of the conserved phenylalanine or tryptophan at the CDR3 end, a read error is likely. The genes are TRBV4-1 and TRBJ1-6, with a tentative D call TRBD1 (6 bases). Trimming pared 4 bases from V and 15 bases from J, leaving 19 bases between. Germline CDR1 MGHRA, CDR2 YSYEKL. The CDR3 is 14 residues long. This CDR3 reads CASSRGDDRSHLHL. The CDR3 DNA reads as TGCGCCAGCAGCCGAGGGGACGACAGGTCCCACCTCCACCTT.

This clone was observed once. This chain connects TRBV10-3 to TRBJ2-7; D ambiguous. V lost 9 bases, J lost 2 bases, and 11 bases lay in between. CDR3 size: 12 residues. Per germline, CDR1 ENHRY and CDR2 SYGVKD. CDR3 coding DNA: TGTGCCATTCGGACCGATACCTACGAGCAGTACTTC. It yields the protein CAIRTDTYEQYF.

This sequence joins TRBV7-2 and TRBJ2-1, with a tentative D call TRBD2 (5 bases). The CDR3 runs to 13 residues. The germline CDR1 and CDR2 sequences are SGHTA and FQGNSA. Deletions cut 3 bases from V and 14 bases from J, with 17 bases between. The CDR3 sequence is CASSLPPGISKFF. DNA for the CDR3: TGTGCCAGCAGCTTGCCACCGGGGATTAGCAAGTTCTTC.

The gene calls are TRBV11-3 and TRBJ2-7; D uncertain. V was trimmed by 5 bases and J by 0 bases, leaving 8 bases between them. The length of the CDR3 is 13 residues. Looked up from germline, CDR1 is SGHNT and CDR2 is YENEEA. The CDR3 loop reads CASSPKDSYEQYF. In DNA form, the CDR3 reads TGTGCCAGCAGCCCGAAAGACTCCTACGAGCAGTACTTC.

The rearrangement joins TRBV9 to TRBJ2-3; 8 positions match TRBD2. Germline V lookup: CDR1 SGDLS, CDR2 YYNGEE. The CDR3 runs 14 residues. Unmatched junction bases numbered 6, after V lost 4 bases and J lost 5 bases. DNA for the CDR3: TGTGCCAGCAGCCCCGGGGGGGCCCAAGATACGCAGTATTTT. This codes for CASSPGGAQDTQYF. The full variable domain, in which reference TRBV9 and TRBJ2-3 provide the parts outside the CDR3, is DSGVTQTPKHLITATGQRVTLRCSPRSGDLSVYWYQQSLDQGLQFLIQYYNGEERAKGNILERFSAQQFPDLHSELNLSSLELGDSALYFCASSPGGAQDTQYFGPGTRLTVL.

The CDR3 is CASAGGPLDEQFF. The CDR3 DNA is TGTGCCAGCGCTGGGGGGCCTCTGGATGAGCAGTTCTTC. J is TRBJ2-1 and V is TRBV11-1; D could derive from TRBD1 or TRBD2 (6 bases each). Per germline, CDR1 SGHAT and CDR2 FQDESV (reference sequence). The CDR3 runs to 13 residues. Deletions cut 8 bases from V and 8 bases from J, with 16 bases between. The full variable domain, completed using reference TRBV11-1 and TRBJ2-1, is EAEVAQSPRYKITEKSQAVAFWCDPISGHATLYWYRQILGQGPELLVQFQDESVVDDSQLPKDRFSAERLKGVDSTLKIQPAELGDSAMYLCASAGGPLDEQFFGPGTRLTVL.

V is TRBV14 and J is TRBJ2-3, with TRBD1 matching 9 bases. The length of the CDR3 is 16 residues. V lost 2 bases to trimming and J lost 1 base; unmatched junction nucleotides: 4. Germline V gives CDR1 SGHDN, CDR2 FVKESK. DNA for the CDR3: TGTGCCAGCAGCCAACACAGGGGGCCAGGCACAGATACGCAGTATTTT. Translated: CASSQHRGPGTDTQYF.

Comments on this clone: The junction departs from the called germline gene at one end, perhaps through a read error. The chain couples TRBV9 to TRBJ2-3, with 8 bases matching TRBD1. The length of the CDR3 is 18 residues. CDR1 and CDR2 (germline): SGDLS, YYNGEE. CDR3 sequence (DNA): TGTGCCGGCAGCGTCCCTCTGATACAGGGGGTCGAAGCAGATACGCAGTATTTT. It encodes CAGSVPLIQGVEADTQYF.

V usage is TRBV4-1 and J usage is TRBJ2-3, with a weak D call TRBD2 (7 bases). The CDR3 is 16 amino acids. V was shortened by 3 bases and J by 4 bases, with 17 bases between the two germline ends. Germline V CDR1 and CDR2: MGHRA, YSYEKL. The CDR3 nucleotides are TGCGCCAGCAGCCAGGGGGGGCGAAGGCGGGCAGATACGCAGTATTTT. It specifies CASSQGGRRRADTQYF.

The chain employs TRBV4-1 and TRBJ1-4, with D possibly being TRBD1 (5 bases). CDR1 is MGHRA and CDR2 is YSYEKL in the germline V gene. The CDR3 runs to 14 residues. V was clipped by 3 bases and J by 8 bases, with 13 bases between them. In nucleotides, the CDR3 is TGCGCCAGCAGCCACGGGACCGCCATCGAAAAACTGTTTTTT. The encoded protein is CASSHGTAIEKLFF.

This clone was picked up a small number of times. The rearrangement uses TRBV29-1 and TRBJ2-3; D remains unclear. The V gene lost 5 bases and the J gene lost 2 bases, with 8 bases spanning the gap. Germline V CDR1 and CDR2: SQVTM, ANQGSEA. The CDR3 is 12 amino acids. The CDR3 reads CSVQGTTDTQYF. CDR3 nucleotides: TGCAGCGTTCAAGGTACCACAGATACGCAGTATTTT.

J is TRBJ2-2 and V is TRBV7-9, with D possibly matching TRBD1 (5 bases). V gave up 4 bases and J gave up 6 bases, with 12 bases separating them. This CDR3 contains 14 residues. Germline CDR1 and CDR2: SEHNR and FQNEAQ (reference sequence). CDR3 in DNA: TGTGCCAGCAGCTCGGCCGCAGGGCCCGGGGAGCTGTTTTTT. It translates to CASSSAAGPGELFF.

This chain joins TRBV7-2 and TRBJ1-5; D gene unclear. Germline CDR1 SGHTA, CDR2 FQGNSA. The V end lost 5 bases, the J end lost 0 bases, and 11 bases lay between the germline ends. The CDR3 is 15 residues long. CDR3 nucleotides: TGTGCCAGCAGCCGTTCAGTAATTAGCAATCAGCCCCAGCATTTT. Translation gives CASSRSVISNQPQHF.

In this sample, this clone turned up once. The chain recombines TRBV7-2 with TRBJ2-5; D call uncertain. Germline V CDR1 and CDR2: SGHTA, FQGNSA. The CDR3 runs to 13 residues. V lost 5 bases and J 4 bases, leaving 11 bases between the germline ends. The CDR3 loop reads CASSDYLGETQYF. CDR3 in DNA: TGTGCCAGCAGCGATTACTTGGGAGAGACCCAGTACTTC.

The gene calls are TRBV18 and TRBJ2-5, with D perhaps matching TRBD1 (6 bases). V dropped 6 bases and J dropped 9 bases, with 17 bases sitting between them. CDR1 KGHSH and CDR2 LQKENI come from the germline V gene. The CDR3 consists of 13 residues. CDR3 residues: CASSGQPSPPQYF. DNA of the CDR3: TGTGCCAGCTCGGGACAACCTTCTCCGCCCCAGTACTTC.

Only one count was recorded for this clone. The V and J genes are TRBV5-4 and TRBJ2-3; D tentatively reads TRBD1 or TRBD2 (6 bases each). Trimming took 4 bases from V and 0 from J, leaving 15 bases between them. CDR1 is SGHNT and CDR2 is YYREEE in the germline V gene (reference sequence). The CDR3 loop spans 16 amino acids. The CDR3 loop reads CASSPAGGVSTDTQYF. The CDR3, as DNA: TGTGCCAGCAGCCCGGCCGGGGGCGTTAGCACAGATACGCAGTATTTT.

The rearrangement uses TRBV15 and TRBJ1-1; D is undetermined. The CDR3 contains 13 residues. Germline lookup yields CDR1 LNHNV and CDR2 YYDKDF (reference sequence). The V end lost 7 bases, the J end lost 3 bases, and 12 bases lay between the germline ends. The CDR3 sequence is CATTPRGDTEAFF. The CDR3 region has the DNA TGTGCCACCACCCCCCGGGGAGACACTGAAGCTTTCTTT. The variable domain in full, completed from reference TRBV15 and TRBJ1-1, reads DAMVIQNPRYQVTQFGKPVTLSCSQTLNHNVMYWYQQKSSQAPKLLFHYYDKDFNNEADTPDNFQSRRPNTSFCFLDIRSPGLGDTAMYLCATTPRGDTEAFFGQGTRLTVV.

The chain combines TRBV6-5 with TRBJ2-7; D might be TRBD2 (6 bases). Germline assignment: CDR1 MNHEY and CDR2 SVGAGI. Trimming removed 4 bases at V and 1 base at J, with 14 bases between. The CDR3 length is 15 residues. The CDR3 nucleotides are TGTGCCAGCAGTTCCCCCGCGGGGTCTTCCTACGAGCAGTACTTC. It specifies CASSSPAGSSYEQYF.

The chain employs TRBV2 and TRBJ2-1; TRBD1 agrees at 11 bases. Germline trimming cut 6 bases from V and 9 bases from J; bases unmatched to any gene: 10. The CDR3 spans 15 residues. Germline loops: CDR1 SNHLY, CDR2 FYNNEI. CDR3 bases: TGTGCCAGCAGCAACCGGGACAGGGGGTTCGGTGAGCAGTTCTTC. Protein product: CASSNRDRGFGEQFF.

The chain employs TRBV5-1 and TRBJ2-3, with D possibly called TRBD1 or TRBD2 (5 bases each). V lost 8 bases and J lost 0, with 13 bases in between. The CDR3 sequence is 14 residues long. From germline, CDR1 is SGHRS and CDR2 YFSETQ. The CDR3, as DNA: TGCGCCAGTCAAGAGTGGGGGAGCACAGATACGCAGTATTTT. Residues: CASQEWGSTDTQYF.

A remark on this clone: Other DNA sequences from this sample encode an identical CDR3 as well. The chain is built from TRBV28 and TRBJ1-2; a weak D match, TRBD1 (6 bases). The germline gives CDR1 MDHEN, CDR2 SYDVKM. This CDR3 spans 14 amino acids. V was cut by 5 bases and J by 8 bases, with 18 bases left in between. The CDR3 coding sequence is TGTGCCAGCAGTCTAAGGGACAAAACAGGAGGCTACACCTTC. As protein: CASSLRDKTGGYTF.

This clone has just one count. V usage is TRBV15 and J usage is TRBJ2-3, with unresolved D. V dropped 0 bases and J dropped 4 bases, with 11 bases sitting between them. The CDR3 is 15 amino acids. Germline V lookup: CDR1 LNHNV, CDR2 YYDKDF (reference sequence). The CDR3 nucleotides are TGTGCCACCAGCAGAGACACGGGCGTCGCAGATACGCAGTATTTT. It is translated as CATSRDTGVADTQYF.

The chain combines TRBV10-3 with TRBJ2-3, with 9 bases identical to TRBD2. CDR1 is ENHRY and CDR2 is SYGVKD in the germline V gene. Unmatched junction bases numbered 9, after V lost 6 bases and J lost 2 bases. The CDR3 covers 16 residues. The CDR3 sequence is CAISRLGGGDTDTQYF. DNA of the CDR3: TGTGCCATCAGCAGATTGGGCGGGGGGGACACAGATACGCAGTATTTT.

This clone was seen a few times. The V call is TRBV5-1, the J call TRBJ1-4; 7 positions match TRBD1. V was clipped by 0 bases and J by 9 bases; unmatched bases: 8. The CDR3 has 15 residues. The germline CDR1 and CDR2 sequences are SGHRS and YFSETQ. The CDR3 nucleotides read TGCGCCAGCAGCTTGGGGGACAGCCGGGTGAAAAAACTGTTTTTT. Amino acids: CASSLGDSRVKKLFF.

In its sample, this clone was seen once. The chain joins TRBV11-2 to TRBJ2-5; D may be TRBD1 (5 bases). This CDR3 spans 14 amino acids. Trimming pared 1 base from V and 2 bases from J, leaving 8 bases between. Germline CDR1 reads SGHAT; CDR2 reads FQNNGV. The CDR3 here is CASSLGGPQETQYF. CDR3 bases: TGTGCCAGCAGCTTAGGGGGCCCTCAAGAGACCCAGTACTTC.

CDR3 in DNA: TGTGCCAGTACACGAGGTTGGGGGGACTCACCCCTCCACTTT. Protein sequence: CASTRGWGDSPLHF. This chain joins TRBV28 and TRBJ1-6, with D possibly being TRBD1 (5 bases). This CDR3 spans 14 amino acids. Germline V gene sequence: CDR1 MDHEN, CDR2 SYDVKM. V gave up 9 bases and J gave up 10 bases, with 19 bases separating them.

The J gene is TRBJ2-7, the V gene TRBV10-3, with D possibly matching TRBD2 (7 bases). Germline V gives CDR1 ENHRY, CDR2 SYGVKD. Trimming took off 8 bases at V and 3 bases at J, with 20 bases between the two ends. CDR3 length equals 15 residues. The CDR3 DNA reads as TGTGCCATCCTTCCCAATGGGGGAGGGGGCTACGAGCAGTACTTC. This translates into CAILPNGGGGYEQYF.